A selection of T cell receptor beta chains follows, all from one sample in a study of regulatory T cells in long-lasting Graves disease. TCRdb re-analysed the multiplex PCR reads in MiXCR, keeping a single row per CDR3 protein. Of roughly 500,000 distinct CDR3 sequences listed, about 13% are singletons. These same records also appear under a second study, on T cells in Graves' hyperthyroidism and ophthalmopathy.

This specimen was peripheral blood mononuclear cells (PBMCs), taken at new diagnosis, from a patient treated with antithyroid drugs. The receptor set was obtained from a man aged 25-45 years with Graves disease. Each CDR3 is given with its conserved first and last residue. Fields, in order: V gene, D gene, CDR3 length, clone size, J gene, CDR3 DNA, CDR3 protein. D genes are given only for firm matches. Some rows mark clone size as missing; the rest say once, few, many or name a class of expanded clone.

>TRBV10-2|TRBD2|16|many|TRBJ2-1
TGCGCCAGCAGTGGGATTAGGTGGCGCGGGAGCAATGAGCAGTTCTTC
CASSGIRWRGSNEQFF
>TRBV7-8|TRBD1|14|many|TRBJ1-5
TGTGCCAGCAGCTTAGGGGACAGGGTTCAGCCCCAGCATTTT
CASSLGDRVQPQHF
>TRBV6-5|-|15|once|TRBJ2-1
TGTGCCAGCAGTTACTCAGGGACCACCTACAATGAGCAGTTCTTC
CASSYSGTTYNEQFF
>TRBV5-1|TRBD1|14|many|TRBJ1-6
TGCGCCAGCAGCATGACAGGGACAAATTCACCCCTCCACTTT
CASSMTGTNSPLHF
>TRBV29-1|TRBD2|13|many|TRBJ2-1
TGCAGCGGACTAGCGGGAGAGTACAATGAGCAGTTCTTC
CSGLAGEYNEQFF
>TRBV27|-|14|many|TRBJ2-7
TGTGCCAGCCAGCCCCTCCTTGACTCCTACGAGCAGTACTTC
CASQPLLDSYEQYF
>TRBV7-9|-|14|many|TRBJ2-5
TGTGCCAGCAGCCTCTTCACGAGCCAAGAGACCCAGTACTTC
CASSLFTSQETQYF
>TRBV5-5|TRBD1|14|many|TRBJ2-7
TGTGCCAGCAGCCTCGGACAGGGCGATCACGAGCAGTACTTC
CASSLGQGDHEQYF
>TRBV3-1|-|15|many|TRBJ1-1
TGTGCCAGCAGCCAAAACTCGGCAGGGACCACTGAAGCTTTCTTT
CASSQNSAGTTEAFF
>TRBV5-6|TRBD2|15|-|TRBJ2-5
TGTGCCAGCAGCCACCTAGCGGATGTTGAAGAGACCCAGTACTTC
CASSHLADVEETQYF
>TRBV19|-|11|-|TRBJ1-1
TGTGCCAATACACCGAACACTGAAGCTTTCTTT
CANTPNTEAFF
>TRBV29-1|TRBD1|19|-|TRBJ1-2
TGCAGCGTAGTATTCCTCCCGGGACAGGGGCTGGCGTTAAACTATGGCTACACCTTC
CSVVFLPGQGLALNYGYTF
>TRBV27|-|13|many|TRBJ2-7
TGTGCCATCCGACAGGAGGGCTCCTACGAGCAGTACTTC
CAIRQEGSYEQYF
>TRBV5-5|-|9|-|TRBJ1-5
TGTGCCGGCAATCAGCCCCAGCATTTT
CAGNQPQHF
>TRBV18|TRBD2|16|-|TRBJ2-1
TGTGCCAGCTCACGTTACAGCTCAGCGGGAGTAGATGAGCAGTTCTTC
CASSRYSSAGVDEQFF
>TRBV7-3|TRBD2|16|many|TRBJ2-7
TGTGCCAGCAGCTTAGCCGCTAGCGGAAGCTCCTACGAGCAGTACTTC
CASSLAASGSSYEQYF
>TRBV12-3/TRBV12-4|-|12|many|TRBJ1-4
TGTGCCAGCAGCTTTACTAATGAAAAACTGTTTTTT
CASSFTNEKLFF
>TRBV5-1|TRBD2|15|many|TRBJ2-7
TGTGCCAGCAGCTTCGAACTAGCGGGAGGGGACGAGCAGTACTTC
CASSFELAGGDEQYF
>TRBV6-5|TRBD2|16|-|TRBJ2-3
TGTGCCAGCAGTTACGGGACTAGCGAAAACACAGATACGCAGTATTTT
CASSYGTSENTDTQYF
>TRBV24-1|-|12|few|TRBJ2-1
TGTGCCACCATCGGACCTTACAATGAGCAGTTCTTC
CATIGPYNEQFF
>TRBV20-1|-|13|many|TRBJ1-6
TGCAGTGCTAGAGATGGGAGGGGACCACCCCTCCACTTT
CSARDGRGPPLHF
>TRBV10-1|TRBD2|14|many|TRBJ2-7
TGCGCCAGCAGTGAGTCGCTAGCGGATTACGAGCAGTACTTC
CASSESLADYEQYF
>TRBV12-3/TRBV12-4|TRBD1|14|many|TRBJ1-1
TGTGCCAGCAGGGACAGGGGGACGAACACTGAAGCTTTCTTT
CASRDRGTNTEAFF
>TRBV30|-|12|many|TRBJ1-2
TGTGCCTGCGACGCGTGGGCCGGTGGCTACACCTTC
CACDAWAGGYTF
>TRBV5-1|-|14|many|TRBJ1-1
TGCGCCAGCCGACTGTCGGGACAGAACACTGAAGCTTTCTTT
CASRLSGQNTEAFF
>TRBV27|-|13|many|TRBJ1-1
TGTGCCAGCAGTATTTTAGCGGGCACTGAAGCTTTCTTT
CASSILAGTEAFF
>TRBV3-1|TRBD2|16|few|TRBJ2-3
TGTGCCAGCAGCACGGGGAGACTAGCGGTGTCAGATACGCAGTATTTT
CASSTGRLAVSDTQYF
>TRBV2|-|14|many|TRBJ1-1
TGTGCCAGCAGTATCGGACAGCTGAACACTGAAGCTTTCTTT
CASSIGQLNTEAFF
>TRBV2|TRBD2|14|many|TRBJ2-2
TGTGCCAGCAGACTAGCGGAAAACACCGGGGAGCTGTTTTTT
CASRLAENTGELFF
>TRBV2|TRBD1|14|many|TRBJ2-1
TGTGCCAGCAGTCGGGGACAGACTCCCAATGAGCAGTTCTTC
CASSRGQTPNEQFF
>TRBV29-1|TRBD1|16|many|TRBJ1-1
TGCAGCGTTGGGGGACCAAAGTGGACAGGGGGCACTGAAGCTTTCTTT
CSVGGPKWTGGTEAFF
>TRBV9|-|16|few|TRBJ2-7
TGTGCCAGCAGCGTATCTGGGGCTTCCCAGCGCCTAGAGCAGTACTTC
CASSVSGASQRLEQYF
>TRBV27|-|15|many|TRBJ2-1
TGTGCCAGCAGTTTAGGGCAGATCAATTCCAATGAGCAGTTCTTC
CASSLGQINSNEQFF
>TRBV7-2|TRBD2|16|many|TRBJ2-3
TGTGCCAGCAGCTTAAGGCGGGAGATGGGGACAGATACGCAGTATTTT
CASSLRREMGTDTQYF
>TRBV6-4|-|14|many|TRBJ2-2
TGTGCCAGCAGTGACCTTCCGGACACCGGGGAGCTGTTTTTT
CASSDLPDTGELFF
>TRBV5-1|TRBD2|14|many|TRBJ2-1
TGCGCCAGCAGCTGGGGGACTAGCTTGGATGAGCAGTTCTTC
CASSWGTSLDEQFF
>TRBV5-1|TRBD1|17|many|TRBJ2-7
TGCGCCAGCAGCTGGACTGGGACAGCCGGATCAAGGAACGAGCAGTACTTC
CASSWTGTAGSRNEQYF
>TRBV19|TRBD1|15|few|TRBJ1-1
TGTGCCAGTAACTCCTACAGGGGCGGGAGCACTGAAGCTTTCTTT
CASNSYRGGSTEAFF
>TRBV6-5|-|14|many|TRBJ1-2
TGTGCCAGCAGTTACGGGGATTCGGTCTATGGCTACACCTTC
CASSYGDSVYGYTF
>TRBV2|-|17|many|TRBJ2-4
TGTGCCAGCAGTGGAGGGTGGCGGAAACTAGCCAAAAACATTCAGTACTTC
CASSGGWRKLAKNIQYF
>TRBV18|TRBD2|16|few|TRBJ2-7
TGTGCCAGCTCACCAAAGGCGTGGCTAGCGGGTCTCGAGCAGTACTTC
CASSPKAWLAGLEQYF
>TRBV15|-|15|many|TRBJ1-4
TGTGCCACCAGCAGAGAGGCCTGGGCAGACGAAAAACTGTTTTTT
CATSREAWADEKLFF
>TRBV11-2|-|16|many|TRBJ2-1
TGTGCCAGCAGCTGGTCGGCGGGCAATACGTACAATGAGCAGTTCTTC
CASSWSAGNTYNEQFF
>TRBV9|TRBD2|16|many|TRBJ2-1
TGTGCCAGCAGCGTACTAGCGGGGAGGGCCTCGAATGAGCAGTTCTTC
CASSVLAGRASNEQFF
>TRBV10-1|-|13|many|TRBJ2-1
TGCGCCAGCAGGATAGCGCGAGACCATGAGCAGTTCTTC
CASRIARDHEQFF
>TRBV19|TRBD2|16|few|TRBJ2-7
TGTGCCAGTAGTGGGCTAGCGGGAGGGGACTCCTACGAGCAGTACTTC
CASSGLAGGDSYEQYF
>TRBV30|-|11|-|TRBJ2-7
TGTGCCTGGAGTGTCCTGGAAGAGCAGTACTTC
CAWSVLEEQYF
>TRBV7-2|TRBD2|18|many|TRBJ2-5
TGTGCCAGCAGCTTCGGACTAGCGGGAGGGCGAATCCAAGAGACCCAGTACTTC
CASSFGLAGGRIQETQYF